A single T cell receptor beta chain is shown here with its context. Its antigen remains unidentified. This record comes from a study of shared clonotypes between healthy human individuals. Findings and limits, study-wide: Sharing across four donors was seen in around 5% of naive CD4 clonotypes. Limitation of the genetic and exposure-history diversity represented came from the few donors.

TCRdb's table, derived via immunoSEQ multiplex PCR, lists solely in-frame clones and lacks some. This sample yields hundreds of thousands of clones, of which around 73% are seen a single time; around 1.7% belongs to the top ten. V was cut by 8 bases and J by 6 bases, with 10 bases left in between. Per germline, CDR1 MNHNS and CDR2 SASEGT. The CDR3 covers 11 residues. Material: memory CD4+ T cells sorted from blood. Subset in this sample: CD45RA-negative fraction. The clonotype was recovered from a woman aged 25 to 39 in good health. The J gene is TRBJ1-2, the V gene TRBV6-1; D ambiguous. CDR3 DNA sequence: TGTGCCAGCTTCTTCATAGATGGCTACACCTTC. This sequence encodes CASFFIDGYTF.